A selection of T cell receptor beta chains follows, all from one sample in a study of blood T cell repertoires in COVID-19. Here immunoSEQ multiplex PCR was the method, and the copy in TCRdb shows in-frame clones only, minus some. The sample shows just over 35,000 clones, roughly 87% of them seen only once. The sample taken for sequencing was peripheral blood. Source of these receptors: a man aged 55 to 69 with acute or convalescent COVID-19. The CDR3 runs from the conserved cysteine through the conserved F or W. Fields, in order: CDR3 protein, CDR3 DNA, clone size, J gene, V gene, D gene. D genes are given only for firm matches. Size is omitted from some rows. Given values are once, few, many or a class for expanded clones.

CDR3aa: CASSPPRAEGYNEQFF
CDR3nt: TGTGCCAGCTCACCTCCCAGGGCGGAGGGTTACAATGAGCAGTTCTTC
abundance: once
j_gene: TRBJ2-1
v_gene: TRBV18
d_gene: .

CDR3aa: CASSPLGLAGGHSYEQYF
CDR3nt: TGTGCCAGCAGTCCACTGGGACTAGCGGGAGGTCACTCCTACGAGCAGTACTTC
abundance: .
j_gene: TRBJ2-7
v_gene: TRBV28
d_gene: TRBD2

CDR3aa: CASDRVAVGGNEQFF
CDR3nt: TGTGCCAGCGACAGGGTAGCGGTCGGGGGCAATGAGCAGTTCTTC
abundance: .
j_gene: TRBJ2-1
v_gene: TRBV6-5
d_gene: .

CDR3aa: CSAVQGLEQPQHF
CDR3nt: TGCAGCGCAGTCCAGGGTCTGGAACAGCCCCAGCATTTT
abundance: .
j_gene: TRBJ1-5
v_gene: TRBV29-1
d_gene: .

CDR3aa: CATSDQDRVDTQYF
CDR3nt: TGTGCCACCAGTGATCAGGACAGGGTGGATACGCAGTATTTT
abundance: .
j_gene: TRBJ2-3
v_gene: TRBV24-1
d_gene: TRBD1

CDR3aa: CASSYSRINTEAFF
CDR3nt: TGTGCCAGCAGTTACTCGAGGATTAACACTGAAGCTTTCTTT
abundance: .
j_gene: TRBJ1-1
v_gene: TRBV6-5
d_gene: .

CDR3aa: CASSRQGGEKLFF
CDR3nt: TGTGCCAGCAGCAGGCAGGGAGGGGAAAAACTGTTTTTT
abundance: .
j_gene: TRBJ1-4
v_gene: TRBV7-9
d_gene: .

CDR3aa: CASSLHTSGSSPNEQFF
CDR3nt: TGTGCCAGCAGCTTACACACTAGCGGGAGTTCGCCCAATGAGCAGTTCTTC
abundance: .
j_gene: TRBJ2-1
v_gene: TRBV11-2
d_gene: TRBD2

CDR3aa: CASSPEASGRRYEQYF
CDR3nt: TGTGCCAGCAGCCCCGAGGCTAGCGGGAGAAGGTACGAGCAGTACTTC
abundance: .
j_gene: TRBJ2-7
v_gene: TRBV5-5
d_gene: TRBD2

CDR3aa: CASSQATSGRDGYQETQYF
CDR3nt: TGTGCCAGCAGCCAAGCGACTAGCGGGAGAGACGGGTACCAAGAGACCCAGTACTTC
abundance: .
j_gene: TRBJ2-5
v_gene: TRBV3-1/TRBV3-2
d_gene: TRBD2

CDR3aa: CSAGGDQPQHF
CDR3nt: TGCAGTGCTGGGGGGGATCAGCCCCAGCATTTT
abundance: few
j_gene: TRBJ1-5
v_gene: TRBV20-1
d_gene: .

CDR3aa: CASSKPGQGVGNEQFF
CDR3nt: TGCGCCAGCAGTAAACCGGGACAGGGTGTTGGGAATGAGCAGTTCTTC
abundance: .
j_gene: TRBJ2-1
v_gene: TRBV10-1
d_gene: TRBD1

CDR3aa: CASSRDTLNTEAFF
CDR3nt: TGCGCCAGCAGCAGGGACACTTTGAACACTGAAGCTTTCTTT
abundance: .
j_gene: TRBJ1-1
v_gene: TRBV5-1
d_gene: .

CDR3aa: CASSPRRENTEAFF
CDR3nt: TGTGCCAGCTCACCACGCAGGGAGAACACTGAAGCTTTCTTT
abundance: .
j_gene: TRBJ1-1
v_gene: TRBV18
d_gene: .

CDR3aa: CASSLGGPASNTF
CDR3nt: TGTGCCAGCAGCTTAGGAGGGCCGGCTAGTAACACCTTC
abundance: .
j_gene: TRBJ1-2
v_gene: TRBV11-3
d_gene: .

CDR3aa: CASSQAGPRDSPLHF
CDR3nt: TGTGCCAGCAGCCAAGCAGGGCCCCGGGATTCACCCCTCCACTTT
abundance: .
j_gene: TRBJ1-6
v_gene: TRBV3-1/TRBV3-2
d_gene: .

CDR3aa: CASRREAGGFGEQFF
CDR3nt: TGTGCCAGTCGAAGAGAAGCGGGAGGGTTCGGAGAGCAGTTCTTC
abundance: .
j_gene: TRBJ2-1
v_gene: TRBV6-4
d_gene: TRBD2

CDR3aa: CASSYSARINTDTQYF
CDR3nt: TGTGCCAGCAGTTACTCGGCCAGAATAAACACAGATACGCAGTATTTT
abundance: once
j_gene: TRBJ2-3
v_gene: TRBV6-5
d_gene: .

CDR3aa: CASSLVGNTFDTQYF
CDR3nt: TGTGCCAGCAGTTTGGTTGGCAATACATTCGATACGCAGTATTTT
abundance: .
j_gene: TRBJ2-3
v_gene: TRBV27
d_gene: .

CDR3aa: CASSWTAQETQYF
CDR3nt: TGTGCCAGCAGTTGGACAGCACAAGAGACCCAGTACTTC
abundance: .
j_gene: TRBJ2-5
v_gene: TRBV28
d_gene: .

CDR3aa: CAWSGDTGNTEAFF
CDR3nt: TGTGCCTGGAGTGGAGATACAGGGAACACTGAAGCTTTCTTT
abundance: .
j_gene: TRBJ1-1
v_gene: TRBV30
d_gene: .

CDR3aa: CASSPRPAGGLGETQYF
CDR3nt: TGTGCCAGCAGCCCAAGACCAGCGGGAGGGCTTGGGGAGACCCAGTACTTC
abundance: .
j_gene: TRBJ2-5
v_gene: TRBV7-9
d_gene: TRBD2

CDR3aa: CSVEGGVYSDYNEQFF
CDR3nt: TGCAGCGTTGAAGGGGGGGTCTATAGCGACTACAATGAGCAGTTCTTC
abundance: .
j_gene: TRBJ2-1
v_gene: TRBV29-1
d_gene: .

CDR3aa: CASSQVMNTEAFF
CDR3nt: TGTGCCAGTAGTCAGGTCATGAACACTGAAGCTTTCTTT
abundance: .
j_gene: TRBJ1-1
v_gene: TRBV19
d_gene: .

CDR3aa: CSVTNSLADITDTQYF
CDR3nt: TGCAGCGTTACAAATTCACTAGCGGACATCACAGATACGCAGTATTTT
abundance: .
j_gene: TRBJ2-3
v_gene: TRBV29-1
d_gene: TRBD2

CDR3aa: CASSYSGDRVRAFF
CDR3nt: TGTGCCAGCAGTTACTCGGGAGACAGGGTGAGAGCTTTCTTT
abundance: .
j_gene: TRBJ1-1
v_gene: TRBV6-6
d_gene: TRBD1

CDR3aa: CASSQLGLAGTDTQYF
CDR3nt: TGCGCCAGCAGCCAGCTCGGACTAGCCGGCACAGATACGCAGTATTTT
abundance: .
j_gene: TRBJ2-3
v_gene: TRBV4-1
d_gene: TRBD2

CDR3aa: CSVVRQTNTEAFF
CDR3nt: TGCAGCGTTGTTCGACAGACGAACACTGAAGCTTTCTTT
abundance: .
j_gene: TRBJ1-1
v_gene: TRBV29-1
d_gene: .

CDR3aa: CSVSVAGVPYEQYF
CDR3nt: TGCAGCGTTTCAGTAGCGGGAGTTCCCTACGAGCAGTACTTC
abundance: .
j_gene: TRBJ2-7
v_gene: TRBV29-1
d_gene: TRBD2

CDR3aa: CASSRDRVGGYTF
CDR3nt: TGTGCCAGCAGCCGTGACAGGGTAGGTGGCTACACCTTC
abundance: .
j_gene: TRBJ1-2
v_gene: TRBV7-9
d_gene: TRBD1

CDR3aa: CASSADRDTEAFF
CDR3nt: TGTGCCAGCAGTGCCGACAGGGATACTGAAGCTTTCTTT
abundance: .
j_gene: TRBJ1-1
v_gene: TRBV6-4
d_gene: TRBD1

CDR3aa: CASSLLSDTQYF
CDR3nt: TGTGCCAGCTCGCTACTATCAGATACGCAGTATTTT
abundance: .
j_gene: TRBJ2-3
v_gene: TRBV18
d_gene: .

CDR3aa: CATSRELQGLETQYF
CDR3nt: TGTGCCACCAGCAGAGAGTTACAGGGTCTGGAGACCCAGTACTTC
abundance: few
j_gene: TRBJ2-5
v_gene: TRBV15
d_gene: .

CDR3aa: CASSFGAPGGKAFF
CDR3nt: TGTGCCAGCAGCTTTGGAGCCCCAGGGGGGAAAGCTTTCTTT
abundance: .
j_gene: TRBJ1-1
v_gene: TRBV5-8
d_gene: TRBD1

CDR3aa: CAIGKLAGVEETQYF
CDR3nt: TGTGCCATCGGGAAACTAGCGGGAGTAGAGGAGACCCAGTACTTC
abundance: .
j_gene: TRBJ2-5
v_gene: TRBV10-3
d_gene: TRBD2

CDR3aa: CASSTGQNTGELFF
CDR3nt: TGTGCCAGTAGTACGGGACAGAACACCGGGGAGCTGTTTTTT
abundance: once
j_gene: TRBJ2-2
v_gene: TRBV19
d_gene: .

CDR3aa: CASSLGQSVSDTQYF
CDR3nt: TGCGCCAGCAGCTTGGGACAATCGGTCTCAGATACGCAGTATTTT
abundance: .
j_gene: TRBJ2-3
v_gene: TRBV5-1
d_gene: .

CDR3aa: CASSVGGGNTGELFF
CDR3nt: TGTGCCAGCAGCGTTGGCGGCGGAAACACCGGGGAGCTGTTTTTT
abundance: .
j_gene: TRBJ2-2
v_gene: TRBV9
d_gene: .

CDR3aa: CASSVAQGAMNTEAFF
CDR3nt: TGTGCCAGCAGCGTAGCACAGGGGGCGATGAACACTGAAGCTTTCTTT
abundance: .
j_gene: TRBJ1-1
v_gene: TRBV9
d_gene: TRBD1

CDR3aa: CASSVKEKLFF
CDR3nt: TGTGCCAGCAGCGTAAAAGAAAAACTGTTTTTT
abundance: .
j_gene: TRBJ1-4
v_gene: TRBV7-9
d_gene: .

CDR3aa: CASRGIDSYGYTF
CDR3nt: TGTGCCAGCAGAGGGATTGACAGTTATGGCTACACCTTC
abundance: .
j_gene: TRBJ1-2
v_gene: TRBV14
d_gene: .

CDR3aa: CASSQGPGVLNEKLFF
CDR3nt: TGTGCCAGCAGCCAAGGACCCGGGGTACTTAATGAAAAACTGTTTTTT
abundance: .
j_gene: TRBJ1-4
v_gene: TRBV14
d_gene: .

CDR3aa: CASSMGLAGVGTDTQYF
CDR3nt: TGTGCCAGCAGCATGGGACTAGCGGGAGTCGGCACAGATACGCAGTATTTT
abundance: .
j_gene: TRBJ2-3
v_gene: TRBV11-3
d_gene: TRBD2

CDR3aa: CASSPRDSRELFF
CDR3nt: TGTGCCAGCAGCCCCCGGGACTCTCGGGAGCTGTTTTTT
abundance: .
j_gene: TRBJ2-2
v_gene: TRBV7-9
d_gene: .

CDR3aa: CASSPPGQGATGELFF
CDR3nt: TGCGCCAGCAGCCCACCGGGACAGGGCGCGACCGGGGAGCTGTTTTTT
abundance: .
j_gene: TRBJ2-2
v_gene: TRBV5-1
d_gene: TRBD1

CDR3aa: CASSLTGGQGSQPQHF
CDR3nt: TGTGCCAGCAGCTTAACAGGTGGACAGGGTAGTCAGCCCCAGCATTTT
abundance: .
j_gene: TRBJ1-5
v_gene: TRBV7-9
d_gene: TRBD1

CDR3aa: CASSPTGVTNTGELFF
CDR3nt: TGTGCCAGCTCACCGACAGGGGTCACGAACACCGGGGAGCTGTTTTTT
abundance: medium-sized
j_gene: TRBJ2-2
v_gene: TRBV18
d_gene: TRBD1

CDR3aa: CASSFPFPGLAGDANTGELFF
CDR3nt: TGTGCCAGCAGTTTTCCGTTCCCAGGACTAGCGGGAGACGCGAACACCGGGGAGCTGTTTTTT
abundance: .
j_gene: TRBJ2-2
v_gene: TRBV28
d_gene: TRBD2

CDR3aa: CASSYGTVQFF
CDR3nt: TGTGCCAGCAGCTACGGGACTGTGCAGTTCTTC
abundance: .
j_gene: TRBJ2-1
v_gene: TRBV3-1/TRBV3-2
d_gene: .

CDR3aa: CASRSGLDGTIYF
CDR3nt: TGTGCCAGCAGATCCGGCCTTGACGGGACCATATATTTT
abundance: .
j_gene: TRBJ1-3
v_gene: TRBV6-5
d_gene: .

CDR3aa: CASRGDRGTGELFF
CDR3nt: TGTGCCAGCAGGGGGGACAGGGGGACCGGGGAGCTGTTTTTT
abundance: .
j_gene: TRBJ2-2
v_gene: TRBV2
d_gene: TRBD1

CDR3aa: CASRTRQFVYGYTF
CDR3nt: TGTGCCAGCAGAACCCGACAGTTTGTTTATGGCTACACCTTC
abundance: .
j_gene: TRBJ1-2
v_gene: TRBV5-8
d_gene: .

CDR3aa: CASSLYGELFF
CDR3nt: TGTGCCAGCAGCTTATACGGGGAGCTGTTTTTT
abundance: .
j_gene: TRBJ2-2
v_gene: TRBV5-4
d_gene: .

CDR3aa: CASTKTGNADNEQFF
CDR3nt: TGTGCCAGCACCAAAACAGGGAACGCAGACAATGAGCAGTTCTTC
abundance: .
j_gene: TRBJ2-1
v_gene: TRBV11-3
d_gene: .

CDR3aa: CASSLTAGGTYNEQFF
CDR3nt: TGCGCCAGCAGCTTGACAGCGGGAGGGACCTACAATGAGCAGTTCTTC
abundance: .
j_gene: TRBJ2-1
v_gene: TRBV5-1
d_gene: TRBD2

CDR3aa: CASSLGAGSSREQYF
CDR3nt: TGTGCCAGCAGCTTGGGGGCAGGGTCTTCGCGGGAGCAGTACTTC
abundance: .
j_gene: TRBJ2-7
v_gene: TRBV5-6
d_gene: .

CDR3aa: CASSPDRAAGELFF
CDR3nt: TGCGCCAGCAGCCCCGACAGGGCTGCCGGGGAGCTGTTTTTT
abundance: .
j_gene: TRBJ2-2
v_gene: TRBV5-1
d_gene: TRBD1

CDR3aa: CATTPGQNTGELFF
CDR3nt: TGTGCCACCACGCCGGGACAGAACACCGGGGAGCTGTTTTTT
abundance: .
j_gene: TRBJ2-2
v_gene: TRBV15
d_gene: .

CDR3aa: CASGANQGGHGNTIYF
CDR3nt: TGTGCCAGCGGGGCAAATCAGGGAGGTCATGGAAACACCATATATTTT
abundance: once
j_gene: TRBJ1-3
v_gene: TRBV2
d_gene: .

CDR3aa: CASSSDSVNLSYTF
CDR3nt: TGTGCCAGCAGCTCGGACAGTGTTAACCTTAGCTACACCTTC
abundance: .
j_gene: TRBJ1-2
v_gene: TRBV28
d_gene: .